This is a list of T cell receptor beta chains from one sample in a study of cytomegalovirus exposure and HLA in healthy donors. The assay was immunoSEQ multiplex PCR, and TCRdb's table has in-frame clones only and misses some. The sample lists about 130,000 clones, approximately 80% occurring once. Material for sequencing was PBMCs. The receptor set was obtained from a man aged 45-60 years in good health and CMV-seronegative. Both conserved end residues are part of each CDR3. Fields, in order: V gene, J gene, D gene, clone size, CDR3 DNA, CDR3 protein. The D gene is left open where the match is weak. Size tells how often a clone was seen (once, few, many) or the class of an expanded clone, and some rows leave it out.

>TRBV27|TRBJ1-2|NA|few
TGTGCCAGCAGCTTAGGGGCAGGAAATCTTTATGGCTACACCTTC
CASSLGAGNLYGYTF
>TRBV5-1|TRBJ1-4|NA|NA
TGCGCCAGCAGCTTGGGGATAGCGAATGAAAAACTGTTTTTT
CASSLGIANEKLFF
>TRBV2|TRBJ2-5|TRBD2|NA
TGTGCCAGCAGAGCGGGACTAGCGGGAGTCCGGGAGACCCAGTACTTC
CASRAGLAGVRETQYF
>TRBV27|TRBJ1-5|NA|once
TGTGCCAGCAGTTTGTCAATCCGGGAGAGCAATCAGCCCCAGCATTTT
CASSLSIRESNQPQHF
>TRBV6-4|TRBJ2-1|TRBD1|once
TGTGCCAGCAGTGAGCAGCCGGGACAGGGGTACGGTGAGCAGTTCTTC
CASSEQPGQGYGEQFF
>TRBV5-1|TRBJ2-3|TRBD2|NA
TGCGCCAGCAGCGCCGGGACTAGCGGGGCCACAGATACGCAGTATTTT
CASSAGTSGATDTQYF
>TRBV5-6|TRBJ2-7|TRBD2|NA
TGTGCCAGCAGCGCCTCGGGGGGGCTTTCCTACGAGCAGTACTTC
CASSASGGLSYEQYF
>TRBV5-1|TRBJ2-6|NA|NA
TGCGCCAGCAGCCCGGGACAAAGCTCTGGGGCCAACGTCCTGACTTTC
CASSPGQSSGANVLTF
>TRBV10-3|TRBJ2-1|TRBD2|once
TGTGCCATCAGGACTAGCGGGGGGGCTGTAGGGAATGAGCAGTTCTTC
CAIRTSGGAVGNEQFF
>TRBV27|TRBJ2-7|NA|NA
TGTGCCACCTCTCTGGGGGGAGAGCAGTACTTC
CATSLGGEQYF
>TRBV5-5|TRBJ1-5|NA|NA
TGTGCCAGCAGCTTGGAGGCCTCCAGGTACAATCAGCCCCAGCATTTT
CASSLEASRYNQPQHF
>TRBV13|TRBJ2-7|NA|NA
TGTGCCAGCAGCTTAGGCATTGCGTCGTACGAGCAGTACTTC
CASSLGIASYEQYF
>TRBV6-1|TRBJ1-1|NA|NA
TGTGCCAGCAGTGAATTAGGGGGCACTGAAGCTTTCTTT
CASSELGGTEAFF
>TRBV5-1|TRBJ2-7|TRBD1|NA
TGCGCCAGCAGCTTGGGCAGGGGGCTATACGAGCAGTACTTC
CASSLGRGLYEQYF
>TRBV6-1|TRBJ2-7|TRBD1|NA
TGTGCCAGCACAGGACAGGGGTCTTACGAGCAGTACTTC
CASTGQGSYEQYF
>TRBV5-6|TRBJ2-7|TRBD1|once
TGTGCCAGCAGCCACAGGGGCGGGCCTACCTACGAGCAGTACTTC
CASSHRGGPTYEQYF
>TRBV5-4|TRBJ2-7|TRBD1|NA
TGTGCCAGCAGCTTAGGACAGGGGGCCAACGAGCAGTACTTC
CASSLGQGANEQYF
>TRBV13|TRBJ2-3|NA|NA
TGTGCCAGCAGCCCCGCGGGGCGAACAGATACGCAGTATTTT
CASSPAGRTDTQYF
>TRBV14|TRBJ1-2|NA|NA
TGTGCCAGCAGCCAAGATACGGGGGTTCAACGAGGTGGCTACACCTTC
CASSQDTGVQRGGYTF
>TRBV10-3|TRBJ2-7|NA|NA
TGTGCCATCAGTGAGTCGGCCATCAACGAGCAGTACTTC
CAISESAINEQYF
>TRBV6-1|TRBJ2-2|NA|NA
TGTGCCAGCAAGAGTAACGCGAACACCGGGGAGCTGTTTTTT
CASKSNANTGELFF
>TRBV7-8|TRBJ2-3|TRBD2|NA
TGTGCCAGCAGCTTTCCTAGCGGGGGCGAGACCGATACGCAGTATTTT
CASSFPSGGETDTQYF
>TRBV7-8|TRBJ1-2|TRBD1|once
TGTGCCAGCAGCTTAGGTTTCGGGACAGGGGGGTATGGCTACACCTTC
CASSLGFGTGGYGYTF
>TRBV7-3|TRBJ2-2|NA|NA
TGTGCCAGCAGCTCGGGACTTAACACCGGGGAGCTGTTTTTT
CASSSGLNTGELFF
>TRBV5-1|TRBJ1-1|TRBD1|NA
TGCGCCAGCAGGGGGGGACAGGTCAACACTGAAGCTTTCTTT
CASRGGQVNTEAFF
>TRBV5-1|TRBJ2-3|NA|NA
TGCGCCAGCAGCTTGGACGTGGGGGGGCGGATAGATACGCAGTATTTT
CASSLDVGGRIDTQYF
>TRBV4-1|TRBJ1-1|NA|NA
TGCGCCAGCAGCCAAGTTCCGGGGTCGGAAACTGAAGCTTTCTTT
CASSQVPGSETEAFF
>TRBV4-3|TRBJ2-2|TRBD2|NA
TGCGCCAGCAGCCGAAGACGGGGGGGAACCGGGGAGCTGTTTTTT
CASSRRRGGTGELFF
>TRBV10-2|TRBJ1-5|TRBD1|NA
TGCGCCAGCAGTGAGTCTCGGGACAGGGGGTCCACGCCCGGGCAGCCCCAGCATTTT
CASSESRDRGSTPGQPQHF
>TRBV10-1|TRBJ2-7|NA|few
TGCGCCAGCAGTGACAGGGTAGAATCGGACGAGCAGTACTTC
CASSDRVESDEQYF
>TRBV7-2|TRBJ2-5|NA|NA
TGTGCCAGCACCCGAGGAGGAGGGGAGACCCAGTACTTC
CASTRGGGETQYF